This entry is about one TCR beta chain. Its antigen is unknown. These data come from a study of blood T cells in healthy people across ages. In the study overall: T cells yielded about one barcoded beta molecule per two cells through template switching. Study results and limitations: Because donor CMV status was unknown, expanded clonotype changes were possibly confounded.

Primed by a sample-barcoded 5' primer and a J-beta primer mix, a second PCR proceeded for roughly 7 to 12 cycles. A template-switch adaptor containing 12 random nucleotides labeled each cDNA molecule. One entry per CDR3 protein results from TCRdb running MiXCR on the 5' RACE reads. This sample has 1.5 million to 2 million distinct CDR3 sequences, with approximately 28% found just once. The sequence derives from a woman younger than 45 in good health. The sample consisted of blood.

The CDR3 spells CASSYSQGNTEAFF. DNA for the CDR3: TGTGCCAGCAGTTACTCCCAGGGGAACACTGAAGCTTTCTTT. V is TRBV6-2 or TRBV6-3 and J is TRBJ1-1, with D perhaps TRBD1 (5 bases). The CDR3 extends over 14 amino acids. Trimming removed 0 bases from V and 1 base from J, with 6 bases in between. Germline V gene data show CDR1 as MNHEY and CDR2 as SVGEGT.